This record concerns one T cell receptor (beta chain) sequence. The table lists this clonotype with a few counts. Its antigen remains unidentified. Base qualities were left out, and no much larger clone turns up one base away. The 39 donors, aged about 6 to 95 years, were systemically healthy Caucasian individuals from Russia. Each donor gave ten milliliters of peripheral blood, drawn into EDTA-treated Vacutainer tubes. Ficoll-Paque density-gradient centrifugation was used to isolate PBMCs, with at least 6 million per sample. Total RNA, at least 6 micrograms per sample, was extracted from PBMCs with Trizol reagent. For every donor, an aliquot of PBMCs went through flow cytometry to measure the percentages of naive CD45RAhigh/CD27high T cells. The sample originates from a study of blood T cells in healthy people across ages (dated by TCRdb to 2014 to 2015). General notes on the study: In model experiments, template switching captured roughly one uniquely barcoded TCR beta cDNA molecule for every two T cells. To avoid experimental bias, donors of different ages were spread randomly across the sequencing lanes. Two additional independent replicas of 1 million unique cDNA reads from the same blood draw were analyzed for two donors (one aged 18 to 29 and one aged 80 or older). Using deep sequencing normalized with unique cDNA molecular identifiers, the study measured how TCR beta repertoire diversity changes with age. Four age groups were formed from the donors: young (average about 17 years), middle-aged (around 40), aged (roughly 56) and long-lived (82). What the research found in general, with its limitations: Total diversity estimates from one million sequenced T cells were considered lower bounds and underestimates. Conclusive comparison of naive and antigen-experienced compartments was prevented by the profiling of bulk unsorted PBMCs. Donor CMV infection status was unknown, potentially confounding age-related changes in expanded clonotypes. Compared with the aged group, the long-lived group had more naive CD4+ T cells, fewer expanded clones and increased TCR diversity, a pattern suggesting age selection. The percentage of naive T cells measured by flow cytometry correlated strongly with observed TCR beta diversity. As age increased, observed TCR beta diversity per million T cells dropped in a roughly linear way, and a significant reduction was already evident by age 40.

At the junction V is shortened by 5 bases and J by 8 bases, with 12 bases in between. CDR1 is given as MNHEY and CDR2 as SVGAGI, both from the germline V gene. Taken from cysteine to phenylalanine, the CDR3 has 12 residues. Only the CDR3 DNA is retained, 36 bases long and in frame from the first base. Library prep was done by 5' RACE. The sequencer was an Illumina HiSeq 2500. A second PCR of about 6 to 11 cycles was run with a J-beta primer mix and a sample-barcoded 5' primer. Each TCR beta cDNA molecule received a unique molecular identifier from a template-switch 5' adaptor carrying 12 random nucleotides. Each sample yielded at least 2.5 million CDR3-containing paired-end reads. The Mint cDNA synthesis kit, primed by a TRBC-specific oligonucleotide, was used to synthesize first-strand cDNA from all RNA. After uracil-DNA glycosylase treatment, a first 18-cycle PCR used universal primers M1SS and BC2_uni_R on all cDNA. The authors' pipeline ran thus. Normalization of each sample was performed by random selection of 1 million high-quality reads, each carrying a distinct molecular identifier. Instead of being binned into consensus sequences, reads with shared molecular identifiers were discarded. CDR3 identification, clonotype clustering and error correction used MiTCR with a Q25 quality threshold and the strictest error-elimination algorithm. A nonparametric unseen species model with Euler transformation was used to estimate a lower bound on total TCR beta diversity. TCRdb applied fastp at Q25 and MiXCR to the public reads, then kept only in-frame beta chains. When rows share a CDR3 protein, they turn into one entry using the most common DNA and genes. TCRdb, rather than the study authors, made the V and J calls. The sample has hundreds of thousands of distinct CDR3 sequences on record, around a fifth of them singletons. The ten largest clones capture roughly 3.6% of the sample.

The sequencing sample was made of blood. The receptor was isolated from a man aged 70-80 years in good health. The chain links TRBV6-5 with TRBJ1-2, with the D gene not clear enough to name. CDR3 protein: CASSRGENGYTF. Here is the DNA: TGTGCCAGCAGTCGGGGTGAAAACGGCTACACCTTC.